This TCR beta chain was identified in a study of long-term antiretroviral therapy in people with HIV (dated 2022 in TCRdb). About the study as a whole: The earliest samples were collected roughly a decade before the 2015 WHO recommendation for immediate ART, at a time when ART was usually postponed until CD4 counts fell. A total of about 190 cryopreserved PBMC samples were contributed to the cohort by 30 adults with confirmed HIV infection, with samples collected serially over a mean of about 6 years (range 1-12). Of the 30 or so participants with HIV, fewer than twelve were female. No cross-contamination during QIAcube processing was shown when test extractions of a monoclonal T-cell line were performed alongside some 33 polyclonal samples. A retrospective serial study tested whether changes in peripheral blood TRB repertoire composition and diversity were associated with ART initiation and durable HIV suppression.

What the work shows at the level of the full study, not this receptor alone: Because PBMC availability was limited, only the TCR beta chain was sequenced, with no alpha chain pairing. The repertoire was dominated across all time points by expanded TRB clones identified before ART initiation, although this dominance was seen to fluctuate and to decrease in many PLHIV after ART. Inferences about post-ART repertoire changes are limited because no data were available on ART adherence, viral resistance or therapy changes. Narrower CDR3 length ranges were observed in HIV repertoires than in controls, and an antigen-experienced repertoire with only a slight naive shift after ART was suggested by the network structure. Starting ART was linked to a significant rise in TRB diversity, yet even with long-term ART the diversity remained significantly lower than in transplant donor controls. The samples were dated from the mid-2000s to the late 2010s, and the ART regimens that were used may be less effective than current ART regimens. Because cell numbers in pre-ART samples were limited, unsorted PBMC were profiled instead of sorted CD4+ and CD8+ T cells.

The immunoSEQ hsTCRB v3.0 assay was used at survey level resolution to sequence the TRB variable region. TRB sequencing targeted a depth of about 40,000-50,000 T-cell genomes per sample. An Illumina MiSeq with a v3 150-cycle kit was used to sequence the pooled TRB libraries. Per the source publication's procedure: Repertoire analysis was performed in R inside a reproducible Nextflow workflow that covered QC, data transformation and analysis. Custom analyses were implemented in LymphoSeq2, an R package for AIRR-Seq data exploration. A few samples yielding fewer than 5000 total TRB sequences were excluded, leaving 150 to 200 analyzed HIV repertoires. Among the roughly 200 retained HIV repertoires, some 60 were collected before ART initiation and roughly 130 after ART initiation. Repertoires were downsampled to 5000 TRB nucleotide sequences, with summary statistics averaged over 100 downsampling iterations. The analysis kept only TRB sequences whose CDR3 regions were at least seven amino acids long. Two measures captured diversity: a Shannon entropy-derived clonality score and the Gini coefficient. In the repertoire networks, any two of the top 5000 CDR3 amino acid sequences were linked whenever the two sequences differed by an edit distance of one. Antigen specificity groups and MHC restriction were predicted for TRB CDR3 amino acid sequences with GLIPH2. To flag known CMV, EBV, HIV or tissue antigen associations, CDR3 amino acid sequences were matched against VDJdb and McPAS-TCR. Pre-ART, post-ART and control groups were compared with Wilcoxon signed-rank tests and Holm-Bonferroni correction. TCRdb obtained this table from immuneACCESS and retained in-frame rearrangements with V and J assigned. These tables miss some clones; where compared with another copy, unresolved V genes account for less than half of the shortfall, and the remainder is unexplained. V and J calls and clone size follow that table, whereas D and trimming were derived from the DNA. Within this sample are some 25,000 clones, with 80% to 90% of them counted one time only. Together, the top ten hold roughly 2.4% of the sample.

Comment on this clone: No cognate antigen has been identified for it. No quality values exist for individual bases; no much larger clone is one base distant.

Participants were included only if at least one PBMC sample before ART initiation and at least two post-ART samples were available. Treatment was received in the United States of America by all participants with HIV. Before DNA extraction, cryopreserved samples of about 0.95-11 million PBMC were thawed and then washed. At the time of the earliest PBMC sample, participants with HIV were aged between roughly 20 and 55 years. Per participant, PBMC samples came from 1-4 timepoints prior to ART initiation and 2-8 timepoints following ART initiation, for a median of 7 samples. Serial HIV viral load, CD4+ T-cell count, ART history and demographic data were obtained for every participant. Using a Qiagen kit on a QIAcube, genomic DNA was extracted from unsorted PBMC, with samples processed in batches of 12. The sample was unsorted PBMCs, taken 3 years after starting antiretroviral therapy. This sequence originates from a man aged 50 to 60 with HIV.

The nucleotides read TGTGCCAGTAGTCCTCAGGGTCTTCCCCTCCACTTT. This sequence encodes CASSPQGLPLHF. Recombination connected TRBV19 to TRBJ1-6; TRBD1 is perhaps the D gene, given 5 matching bases. For CDR1 and CDR2, the germline V gene (reference sequence) lists LNHDA and SQIVND. Between the V and J ends, shortened by 5 bases and 13 bases respectively, the junction contains 12 bases. Including the terminal cysteine and phenylalanine, the CDR3 comprises 12 residues. The CDR3 DNA has 36 bases and is translated from base 1.